A selection of T cell receptor beta chains follows, all from one sample in a study of neurological immune-mediated disorders. Each CDR3 protein gets one entry after TCRdb re-called the 5' RACE reads with MiXCR. The data hold 55,000 to 75,000 distinct CDR3 sequences, with 4% to 6% observed a single time. The sequenced sample was PBMCs. The receptors originated from a woman aged 30 to 39 with multiple sclerosis. CDR3s include the opening cysteine and the closing phenylalanine or tryptophan. D genes are given only for firm matches. Only part of the rows carry a size: once, few, many, or a class if the clone is expanded.

d_gene	v_gene	j_gene	abundance	CDR3aa	CDR3nt
TRBD2	TRBV20-1	TRBJ2-5	many	CSASSSGGAKLQETQYF	TGCAGTGCTAGTTCAAGCGGGGGAGCGAAGCTCCAAGAGACCCAGTACTTC
.	TRBV15	TRBJ1-4	many	CATSRATNEKLFF	TGTGCCACCAGCAGAGCAACTAATGAAAAACTGTTTTTT
.	TRBV20-1	TRBJ1-2	many	CSARDARVNYGYTF	TGCAGTGCTAGAGATGCCAGAGTCAACTATGGCTACACCTTC
TRBD1	TRBV20-1	TRBJ2-5	few	CSARSSGQGRETQYF	TGCAGTGCTAGAAGTAGTGGACAGGGGAGGGAGACCCAGTACTTC
.	TRBV5-1	TRBJ1-5	.	CASSTGTLGNQPQHF	TGCGCCAGCAGCACCGGGACGTTGGGCAATCAGCCCCAGCATTTT
TRBD1	TRBV20-1	TRBJ1-6	few	CSASRLQGADNSPLNF	TGCAGTGCTAGCAGGCTGCAGGGGGCGGATAATTCACCCCTCAACTTT
.	TRBV10-3	TRBJ1-5	.	CAISDSGGAGQPQNF	TGTGCCATCAGTGATTCCGGGGGCGCGGGTCAGCCCCAGAATTTT
.	TRBV2	TRBJ2-3	few	CASLPRGPGDTQYF	TGTGCCAGCCTCCCGCGGGGACCCGGAGATACGCAGTATTTT
TRBD2	TRBV10-3	TRBJ2-2	many	CAISESTAGGVAGELFF	TGTGCCATCAGTGAGTCGACAGCGGGGGGTGTCGCCGGGGAGCTGTTTTTT
TRBD1	TRBV7-9	TRBJ1-1	many	CASSDPGQPNTEAFF	TGTGCCAGCAGCGATCCGGGACAGCCGAACACTGAAGCTTTCTTT
.	TRBV5-1	TRBJ2-3	many	CASSLTSTGDTQYF	TGCGCCAGCAGCTTGACTAGTACAGGGGATACGCAGTATTTT
TRBD1	TRBV5-1	TRBJ2-3	many	CASSQGTATDTQYF	TGCGCCAGCAGCCAAGGGACAGCCACAGATACGCAGTATTTT
.	TRBV5-1	TRBJ2-2	.	CASSLRRNTGELFF	TGCGCCAGCAGCTTGCGCAGGAACACCGGGGAGCTGTTTTTT
TRBD1	TRBV20-1	TRBJ1-1	many	CSVKTGSFTEAFF	TGCAGTGTTAAGACAGGGTCATTCACTGAAGCTTTCTTT
TRBD2	TRBV4-1	TRBJ2-5	many	CASSQGLAEHGRQETQYF	TGCGCCAGCAGCCAAGGGCTAGCGGAACATGGTAGGCAAGAGACCCAGTACTTC
.	TRBV20-1	TRBJ1-5	many	CSGVIRLDQPQHF	TGCAGTGGGGTTATTCGTCTGGATCAGCCCCAGCATTTT
.	TRBV10-3	TRBJ1-2	many	CAILEYTNYGYTF	TGTGCCATCCTCGAGTATACTAACTATGGCTACACCTTC
TRBD1	TRBV5-1	TRBJ1-5	many	CASSFGRSGQGRDQPQHF	TGCGCCAGCAGCTTCGGGCGCTCGGGACAGGGGAGGGATCAGCCCCAGCATTTT
.	TRBV3-1	TRBJ2-3	.	CASSQSAYWGSGTDTQYF	TGTGCCAGCAGCCAAAGCGCCTATTGGGGGAGCGGCACAGATACGCAGTATTTT
.	TRBV15	TRBJ1-2	many	CATSRDRAGAGYGYTF	TGTGCCACCAGCAGAGATAGGGCAGGGGCAGGCTATGGCTACACCTTC
.	TRBV7-9	TRBJ2-6	few	CASSLVAGAGANVLTF	TGTGCCAGCAGCTTAGTTGCCGGGGCTGGGGCCAACGTCCTGACTTTC
.	TRBV5-1	TRBJ2-7	many	CASSLRRDEQYF	TGCGCCAGCAGCTTACGACGGGACGAGCAGTACTTC
TRBD2	TRBV12-3/TRBV12-4	TRBJ2-6	many	CASTGGLSGANVLTF	TGTGCCAGCACGGGGGGGCTCTCTGGGGCCAACGTCCTGACTTTC
.	TRBV3-1	TRBJ2-5	many	CASSQGIATSWETQYF	TGTGCCAGCAGCCAAGGCATTGCGACTAGTTGGGAGACCCAGTACTTC
.	TRBV4-1	TRBJ2-3	many	CASSRRAASTDTQYF	TGCGCCAGCAGCCGCAGAGCTGCTAGCACAGATACGCAGTATTTT
.	TRBV20-1	TRBJ1-5	many	CSASPNQPQHF	TGCAGTGCTAGCCCCAATCAGCCCCAGCATTTT
TRBD1	TRBV5-8	TRBJ1-5	many	CASSVRGPNQPQHF	TGTGCCAGCAGCGTCAGGGGGCCCAATCAGCCCCAGCATTTT
TRBD2	TRBV20-1	TRBJ2-3	few	CSASLRELAGGSGDTQYF	TGCAGTGCTAGCCTAAGGGAGCTAGCGGGGGGGAGCGGAGATACGCAGTATTTT
.	TRBV15	TRBJ2-2	many	CATTHEGGELFF	TGTGCCACCACCCACGAAGGGGGGGAGCTGTTTTTT
.	TRBV6-6	TRBJ2-3	many	CASSYSGGRADTQYF	TGTGCCAGCAGTTACTCAGGGGGTAGGGCAGATACGCAGTATTTT
.	TRBV9	TRBJ1-6	few	CASSVGPGAKDSPLHF	TGTGCCAGCAGCGTGGGGCCGGGGGCAAAAGATTCACCCCTCCACTTT
.	TRBV12-3/TRBV12-4	TRBJ1-5	many	CASSEGLNQPQNF	TGTGCCAGCAGTGAGGGACTCAATCAGCCCCAGAATTTT
TRBD2	TRBV5-1	TRBJ2-1	many	CASSLGNPGLAGGPYNEQFF	TGCGCCAGCAGCTTGGGCAATCCGGGACTAGCGGGGGGGCCCTACAATGAGCAGTTCTTC
.	TRBV12-3/TRBV12-4	TRBJ2-1	many	CASSQVSVFSNEQFF	TGTGCCAGCAGCCAAGTATCAGTTTTTAGCAATGAGCAGTTCTTC
TRBD1	TRBV27	TRBJ2-3	.	CASSVDGTGRADTQYF	TGTGCCAGCAGCGTGGATGGGACAGGGAGGGCAGATACGCAGTATTTT
.	TRBV5-1	TRBJ1-1	many	CASSDQGGTEAFF	TGCGCCAGCAGCGATCAGGGAGGCACTGAAGCTTTCTTT
TRBD1	TRBV7-2	TRBJ2-7	many	CASSLAYGQGAYEQYF	TGTGCCAGCAGCTTAGCGTACGGACAGGGGGCCTACGAGCAGTACTTC
.	TRBV20-1	TRBJ1-6	few	CSARSDGNSPLNF	TGCAGTGCCCGGTCCGACGGGAATTCACCCCTCAACTTT
.	TRBV5-1	TRBJ1-5	many	CASSLTGSYSNQPQHF	TGCGCCAGCAGCTTGACAGGGAGTTATAGCAATCAGCCCCAGCATTTT
.	TRBV24-1	TRBJ2-2	many	CATSELDRPNTGELFF	TGTGCCACCAGTGAACTCGACAGGCCGAACACCGGGGAGCTGTTTTTT
.	TRBV5-5	TRBJ2-7	few	CASSSGTSMEQYF	TGTGCCAGCAGCTCGGGGACTTCCATGGAGCAGTACTTC
.	TRBV5-1	TRBJ2-1	many	CASSLSGQTYNEQFF	TGCGCCAGCAGCCTGTCTGGCCAAACCTACAATGAGCAGTTCTTC
.	TRBV29-1	TRBJ1-2	many	CSVGGNFRGGYTF	TGCAGCGTGGGGGGTAACTTTCGAGGTGGCTACACCTTC
TRBD1	TRBV10-3	TRBJ1-2	many	CAISQQGGRYFAANYGYTF	TGTGCCATCAGTCAACAGGGGGGTCGTTATTTTGCAGCTAACTATGGCTACACCTTC
.	TRBV14	TRBJ1-1	.	CASSQGPSRGAMNTEAFF	TGTGCCAGCAGCCAGGGCCCTTCCCGTGGGGCAATGAACACTGAAGCTTTCTTT
.	TRBV15	TRBJ1-5	few	CATSSTGNQPQNF	TGTGCCACCAGTTCAACGGGCAATCAGCCCCAGAATTTT
.	TRBV28	TRBJ1-5	.	CASSPPKSGPQHF	TGTGCCAGCAGTCCACCAAAATCAGGGCCCCAGCATTTT
.	TRBV7-8	TRBJ2-2	many	CASSSYNTGELFF	TGTGCCAGCAGCTCCTATAACACCGGGGAGCTGTTTTTT
TRBD2	TRBV7-8	TRBJ2-1	many	CASGEGTGSDNEQFF	TGTGCCAGCGGGGAGGGGACGGGGTCGGACAATGAGCAGTTCTTC
TRBD1	TRBV15	TRBJ1-1	many	CATSRDRTGAEAFF	TGTGCCACCAGCAGAGACCGGACAGGGGCTGAAGCTTTCTTT
.	TRBV7-2	TRBJ1-5	many	CASSLGLDGRQPQHF	TGTGCCAGCAGCTTAGGCCTTGATGGTCGTCAGCCCCAGCATTTT